This T cell receptor (beta chain) emerged from a study of cytomegalovirus exposure and HLA in healthy donors. Study-level points and caveats: An analysis was carried out at a later point. It showed that HLA-associated TCR beta chains were more clonally expanded than equally common non-associated chains. One variant, a missense change in DCLRE1C, was linked in a later analysis to TCR beta V- and J-gene trimming. A list of roughly 160 TCR beta chains associated with cytomegalovirus was given.

This clone was observed a single time. Antigen: not known. One end of the junction does not line up with germline, which may come from a read error. Germline V gene sequence: CDR1 KGHSH, CDR2 LQKENI. The CDR3 consists of 15 residues. This PCR relied on a set of 60 Vbeta primers and 13 Jbeta primers. Sequencing was performed with immunoSEQ multiplex PCR; in TCRdb, only in-frame clones are kept and a portion is missing. The repertoire holds around 140,000 clones, with 75% to 85% as singletons. The origin of this receptor is a male donor in good health and CMV-seronegative. V and J are TRBV18 and TRBJ2-2, with 9 bases lining up with TRBD2. The sequenced material came from PBMCs. CDR3 in amino acids: CASSSLAGPTRELFF. DNA for the CDR3: TGTGCCAGCTCATCACTAGCGGGCCCCACCAGGGAGCTGTTTTTT.